What follows is one TCR beta chain and its context. Its recognized antigen is unknown. Base qualities are missing; no much larger clone stands one base away. Libraries were constructed by the immunoSEQ multiplex PCR assay. Here the immuneACCESS table is served through TCRdb, limited to in-frame sequences with V and J called. Missing clones are a known gap in these copies; in checked studies unresolved V genes cover under half, and the rest lacks a known reason. The sample includes some 640,000 clones, with about 89% observed a single time. The ten largest account for under 0.01% of the sample. The CDR3 runs 15 amino acids, cysteine and phenylalanine included. Only the CDR3 part of the read is kept: 45 bases, read in frame from the first base. According to the germline V gene (reference sequence), CDR1 reads LNHNV and CDR2 reads YYDKDF. Trimming takes 3 bases off V and 6 bases off J; junction bases not matched to a gene: 7.

The sample comes from a study of shared T cell receptors in the human thymus (dated by TCRdb to the early 2020s). As for the study more broadly: The study examined how self-reactive, shared T-cell receptor alpha chains are generated in the human thymus.

The sample was also reused in another study, on human thymus T cells. The other study reports the following: In Finland, the donors were immunologically healthy infants who were having open corrective cardiac surgery for congenital heart defects. Thymus tissue was obtained as surgical resects removed during corrective cardiac surgery. Biased V and J gene segment usage appeared to be present in both thymic and peripheral blood repertoires. The related research reported highly overlapping thymic TCR repertoires among unrelated individuals. The study used under 10 infant thymus samples plus four related peripheral blood samples to characterize TCR alpha and beta repertoires. The cohort included about 6 male and a couple of female infants, with donor ages spanning 7 to 244 days. After being mechanically released from the tissue, thymocytes were kept at -70 degrees C in pellets of about 8.5-30 million cells. Genomic DNA was extracted from frozen cell pellets with a QIAsymphony instrument. Using the immunoSEQ multiplex PCR assay, the TCRB and TCRAD loci were amplified from a standardized quantity of quality-controlled genomic DNA. The amplicons spanned the V(D)J region and were long enough to cover the CDR3 and allow V and J genes to be identified. The commercial immunoSEQ service was used to sequence amplicons on an Illumina platform. Primer bias and sequencing errors were corrected as previously described, and TCRAD and TCRB were defined on the basis of the IMGT database. immunoSEQ Analyzer 3.0 and VDJTools were used for repertoire analysis, which covered basic statistics, V/J segment usage, diversity estimates, rarefaction and pairwise overlap. Diversity was estimated with Chao1, ChaoE, Efron-Thisted, Shannon and inverse Simpson indices, and also on datasets down-sampled to the smallest sample. Repertoire overlap was determined by strict matching of CDR3 nucleotide sequence, V gene and J gene, and Jaccard-based multidimensional scaling clustering was applied. On average, thymus samples yielded roughly 800,000 unique TCRB clonotypes, whereas blood samples yielded roughly 80,000.

The sequencing input was thymocytes. Recombination linked TRBV15 to TRBJ1-4; TRBD1 agrees with 7 junctional bases. This receptor was identified in a boy under three years old with a congenital heart defect. Donor details come from another sample of the same person, matched by shared clones. At the DNA level, the sequence is TGTGCCACCAGCAGGAATTGGGACAGTTATGAAAAACTGTTTTTT. This codes for CATSRNWDSYEKLFF.